The 10 T cell receptor beta chains below come from one sample, sequenced in a study of T cell repertoires in cytomegalovirus infection. Via MiXCR, TCRdb re-called the reads, giving one row per CDR3 protein. The sample holds about 230,000 distinct CDR3 sequences, roughly 20% seen once. The sequenced sample consisted of CD8+ T cells from PBMCs. The receptors come from a human donor in good health (CMV status not recorded). Some clones in this sample may be carry-over from other donors' samples.

This clonotype showed up many times. The rearrangement uses TRBV29-1 and TRBJ2-7, with unresolved D. CDR1 and CDR2 from the germline V gene are SQVTM and ANQGSEA. The CDR3 consists of 14 residues. The germline V and J ends were trimmed by 5 bases and 7 bases, with 21 bases remaining between them. DNA of the CDR3: TGCAGCGTTATCGGAGACCTTTCGACCGGAGAGCAGTACTTC. As protein: CSVIGDLSTGEQYF.

This clonotype was recorded at least ten times. The chain combines TRBV12-3 or TRBV12-4 with TRBJ2-7, with D tentatively TRBD2 (6 bases). V was pared by 6 bases and J by 6 bases, with 15 bases between. CDR3 length: 13 residues. Here the CDR3 reads CASRTGVVSEQYF. The CDR3 nucleotides read TGTGCCAGCAGGACGGGGGTGGTGTCCGAGCAGTACTTC.

This clonotype was detected only a few times. The CDR3 bases are TGTGCCAGCACCACCCTAGGGAGCACTGAAGCTTTCTTT. Protein: CASTTLGSTEAFF. The genes are TRBV6-5 and TRBJ1-1; D ambiguous. Between the trimmed V and J ends, which lost 7 bases and 4 bases, there was a span of 13 bases. This CDR3 has 13 amino acids. From germline, CDR1 is MNHEY and CDR2 SVGAGI.

A few counts support this clonotype. The V and J genes are TRBV2 and TRBJ1-6, with a weak D call TRBD1 (5 bases). The length of the CDR3 is 16 residues. Germline CDR1 reads SNHLY; CDR2 reads FYNNEI. Trimming took 4 bases from V and 0 from J, leaving 10 bases between them. CDR3 DNA sequence: TGTGCCAGCAGTGGTGAGGGGAGCTCCTATAATTCACCCCTCCACTTT. Its protein product is CASSGEGSSYNSPLHF.

The V gene is TRBV20-1, the J gene TRBJ2-5; 11 bases are a match to TRBD2. Germline V gene data show CDR1 as DFQATT and CDR2 as SNEGSKA (reference sequence). This CDR3 comprises 13 residues. CDR3 residues: CSPKGTSGETQYF. The CDR3 bases are TGCAGCCCTAAAGGGACTAGCGGAGAGACCCAGTACTTC.

The table lists this clonotype with a few counts. This chain joins TRBV29-1 and TRBJ2-3, with TRBD1 matching over 7 bases. Trimming took 7 bases from V and 8 from J; bases not matched to a gene: 24. The CDR3 length is 17 residues. CDR1 is SQVTM, CDR2 ANQGSEA, per germline. Here the CDR3 DNA reads TGCAGCGCTATGGGTAGGGGGCCCCGCGCCCCGATCGGTACGCAGTATTTT. It encodes CSAMGRGPRAPIGTQYF.

The table lists this clonotype with many counts. V usage is TRBV7-8 and J usage is TRBJ1-6; TRBD1 agrees at 10 bases. The CDR3 is 15 amino acids. The trim removed 3 bases at V and 8 bases at J, leaving 4 bases unmatched. Germline CDR1 is SGHVS and CDR2 is FQNEAQ. For the CDR3, the DNA is TGTGCCAGCAGCTTTGGGACAGGGGAGCATTCACCCCTCCACTTT. Amino acid sequence: CASSFGTGEHSPLHF.

This clonotype appeared once. The chain carries TRBV25-1 and TRBJ2-1; 12 nucleotides line up with TRBD2. Per the germline V gene, CDR1 is MGHDK and CDR2 is SYGVNS. Losses at the gene ends were 3 bases for V and 8 bases for J; bases not matched to a gene: 5. There are 15 residues in the CDR3. In nucleotides, the CDR3 is TGTGCCAGCAGTGATCTAGCGGGGGGGGGAGATGAGCAGTTCTTC. It yields the protein CASSDLAGGGDEQFF.

CDR3 residues: CASSGLAGPDTQYF. CDR3 sequence (DNA): TGTGCCAGCAGTGGACTAGCGGGGCCAGATACGCAGTATTTT. The chain combines TRBV28 with TRBJ2-3; 12 nucleotides align to TRBD2. Germline values: CDR1 MDHEN, CDR2 SYDVKM. J was trimmed by 4 bases and V by 5 bases; bases with no gene match: 1. This CDR3 contains 14 residues.

There are a few counts of this clonotype. The chain uses TRBV19 and TRBJ1-2, with TRBD1 matching 7 bases. Germline CDR1 is LNHDA and CDR2 is SQIVND (reference sequence). The CDR3 runs 11 residues. V gave up 8 bases and J gave up 8 bases; unmatched junction bases: 5. The CDR3 DNA follows: TGTGCCAGTGATACAGGGGCCGGCTACACCTTC. Protein: CASDTGAGYTF.